This is a list of T cell receptor beta chains from one sample in a study of T cells in tumors after PD-1 blockade. Sequencing used immunoSEQ multiplex PCR; TCRdb keeps in-frame clones, though not all of them. This table has over 60,000 clones, about 74% appearing once. The source material was PBMCs, sampled after anti-PD-1 treatment. The receptors were gathered from a human donor with basal cell carcinoma. The CDR3 runs from the conserved cysteine through the conserved F or W. The order of the fields is V gene, J gene, CDR3 length, D gene, clone size, CDR3 DNA, CDR3 protein. The D gene is left open where the match is weak. The size of a clone is reported for some rows only, either as once, few or many, or as a class for expanded clones.

V: TRBV5-4
J: TRBJ1-2
length: 14
D: TRBD1
size: few
DNA: TGTGCCAGCAGCTCCGGGACAGGGGCCCTTGGCTACACCTTC
CDR3: CASSSGTGALGYTF

V: TRBV6-1
J: TRBJ1-5
length: 15
D: -
size: -
DNA: TGTGCCAGCAGCGAAGGAGGGGGGCCGAATCAGCCCCAGCATTTT
CDR3: CASSEGGGPNQPQHF

V: TRBV27
J: TRBJ2-2
length: 13
D: -
size: few
DNA: TGTGCCGCCACCGACCCGAACACCGGGGAGCTGTTTTTT
CDR3: CAATDPNTGELFF

V: TRBV5-1
J: TRBJ1-2
length: 15
D: -
size: -
DNA: TGCGCCAGCAGCTTCTCCGGGACGGACAACTATGGCTACACCTTC
CDR3: CASSFSGTDNYGYTF

V: TRBV19
J: TRBJ1-2
length: 15
D: -
size: -
DNA: TGTGCCAGTAGTATAAAGGGGGGAGCTAACTATGGCTACACCTTC
CDR3: CASSIKGGANYGYTF

V: TRBV6-2/TRBV6-3
J: TRBJ2-1
length: 15
D: -
size: -
DNA: TGTGCCAGCAGTTACCCCCTAGGGGTGGACAATGAGCAGTTCTTC
CDR3: CASSYPLGVDNEQFF

V: TRBV30
J: TRBJ1-1
length: 15
D: -
size: few
DNA: TGTGCCTGGAGTCTCAGGGGCGTCGGGAACACTGAAGCTTTCTTT
CDR3: CAWSLRGVGNTEAFF

V: TRBV28
J: TRBJ2-7
length: 14
D: -
size: -
DNA: TGTGCCAGCAGTTCGCCGTCAGGGACCTACGAGCAGTACTTC
CDR3: CASSSPSGTYEQYF

V: TRBV7-8
J: TRBJ2-5
length: 14
D: -
size: -
DNA: TGTGCCAGCAGCTTAGACAGGGTGGAAGAGACCCAGTACTTC
CDR3: CASSLDRVEETQYF

V: TRBV13
J: TRBJ2-4
length: 15
D: TRBD1
size: -
DNA: TGTGCCAGCAGCCCCTACGGACAGGGGGCAGACATTCAGTACTTC
CDR3: CASSPYGQGADIQYF

V: TRBV9
J: TRBJ2-1
length: 13
D: -
size: -
DNA: TGTGCCAGCAGCGTAGGGGTCTTCAATGAGCAGTTCTTC
CDR3: CASSVGVFNEQFF

V: TRBV5-6
J: TRBJ2-3
length: 14
D: -
size: -
DNA: TGTGCCAGCAGCTCAGGTTTAGCGACAGATACGCAGTATTTT
CDR3: CASSSGLATDTQYF

V: TRBV30
J: TRBJ1-1
length: 13
D: -
size: -
DNA: TGTGTGGTTTCGGGAGGCTACTACACTGAAGCTTTCTTT
CDR3: CVVSGGYYTEAFF